The 20 T cell receptor beta chains below all came from one sample that was sequenced in a study of T-cell memory formation after mild COVID-19. TCRdb re-derived calls from the 5' RACE reads in MiXCR, one entry per CDR3 protein. The sample includes about 190,000 distinct CDR3 sequences, about 18% of them seen just once. What was sequenced was PBMCs or a T cell subset sorted from them (not recorded which). These receptors came from an adult woman who had mild COVID-19 (a few samples of this study predate the infection). Cell type and time point are not known.

The genes are TRBV12-3 or TRBV12-4 and TRBJ1-5, with D maybe TRBD1 (5 bases). V was cut by 2 bases and J by 2 bases, with 13 bases left in between. The CDR3 spans 16 residues. In nucleotides, the CDR3 is TGTGCCAGCAGTTTAAAGAGGGGCGCGGGCAATCAGCCCCAGCATTTT. Protein product: CASSLKRGAGNQPQHF.

This clonotype was seen only a few times. The gene calls are TRBV18 and TRBJ2-7; the D is unclear. The ends were cut back, 3 bases at V and 7 bases at J, with 10 bases in the middle. The CDR3 covers 12 residues. Germline-derived CDR1 and CDR2 are KGHSH and LQKENI. The CDR3 spells CASSPLMGEQYF. Here the CDR3 DNA reads TGTGCCAGCTCACCCCTCATGGGGGAGCAGTACTTC.

This clonotype was detected a few times. The chain recombines TRBV7-8 with TRBJ1-1, with a weak D call TRBD1 (5 bases). V lost 5 bases and J 8 bases, leaving 18 bases between the germline ends. The CDR3 has 14 amino acids. From germline, CDR1 is SGHVS and CDR2 FQNEAQ. DNA of the CDR3: TGTGCCAGCAGCCCTTTGAGCAGGGAACCCGAAGCTTTCTTT. Protein product: CASSPLSREPEAFF.

This chain links TRBV20-1 with TRBJ2-6; 9 bases match TRBD1. Looked up from germline, CDR1 is DFQATT and CDR2 is SNEGSKA (reference sequence). The CDR3 sequence is 16 residues long. V was clipped by 5 bases and J by 0 bases; unmatched bases: 5. CDR3 nucleotide sequence: TGCAGTGCTCCGGGACAGGGTCGCTCTGGGGCCAACGTCCTGACTTTC. Protein sequence: CSAPGQGRSGANVLTF.

This clonotype was counted between two and nine times. The CDR3 is CASSTLSYEQYF. DNA for the CDR3: TGTGCCAGCAGTACACTGTCCTACGAGCAGTACTTC. V and J are TRBV2 and TRBJ2-7; D gene uncertain. This CDR3 has 12 amino acids. The germline CDR1 and CDR2 sequences are SNHLY and FYNNEI. V lost 5 bases and J 1 base, leaving 6 bases between the germline ends.

The chain has TRBV9 and TRBJ1-1, with D perhaps matching TRBD1 (5 bases). This CDR3 has 16 amino acids. Germline CDR1 reads SGDLS; CDR2 reads YYNGEE. Trimming pared 4 bases from V and 1 base from J, leaving 17 bases between. The CDR3 region is CASSPNIGASNTEAFF. The CDR3 DNA reads TGTGCCAGCAGCCCCAACATAGGGGCTTCGAACACTGAAGCTTTCTTT.

There are a few counts of this clonotype. J is TRBJ2-3 and V is TRBV11-3; D call uncertain. Germline V lookup: CDR1 SGHNT, CDR2 YENEEA. This CDR3 spans 13 amino acids. V was cut by 4 bases and J by 4 bases, with 9 bases left in between. This CDR3 reads CASSSQRSDTQYF. CDR3 nucleotide sequence: TGTGCCAGCAGCTCCCAACGGTCAGATACGCAGTATTTT.

The chain joins TRBV2 to TRBJ2-1; TRBD2 aligns across 12 bases. V trimming: 4 bases; J trimming: 10 bases; junction bases outside the gene matches: 2. CDR1 and CDR2 (germline): SNHLY, FYNNEI. This CDR3 contains 13 residues. The DNA for the CDR3 is TGTGCCAGCAGTGGGACTAGCGGGACCGAGCAGTTCTTC. It codes for CASSGTSGTEQFF.

This chain links TRBV9 with TRBJ2-7; 9 bases agree with TRBD2. The germline V gene has CDR1 SGDLS and CDR2 YYNGEE. The V segment lost 3 bases and the J segment 3 bases; nucleotides outside the gene matches: 10. The CDR3 is 16 residues long. The CDR3 sequence: CASSAMAAGGGYEQYF. CDR3 nucleotide sequence: TGTGCCAGCAGCGCAATGGCGGCGGGAGGGGGCTACGAGCAGTACTTC. Drawing the rest from reference TRBV9 and TRBJ2-7, the complete variable domain is DSGVTQTPKHLITATGQRVTLRCSPRSGDLSVYWYQQSLDQGLQFLIQYYNGEERAKGNILERFSAQQFPDLHSELNLSSLELGDSALYFCASSAMAAGGGYEQYFGPGTRLTVT.

The V call is TRBV7-2, the J call TRBJ1-2; D ambiguous. Trimming took off 1 base at V and 7 bases at J, with 7 bases between the two ends. Germline-derived CDR1 and CDR2 are SGHTA and FQGNSA. This CDR3 is built from 12 residues. In nucleotides, the CDR3 is TGTGCCAGCAGCTTAGGGGTAGCTGGCTACACCTTC. It encodes CASSLGVAGYTF.

This clonotype was seen ten or more times. V gene TRBV25-1 combines with J gene TRBJ2-2, with D perhaps matching TRBD2 (7 bases). Trimming stripped 6 bases from V and 6 bases from J, with 14 bases between. The CDR3 runs 14 residues. CDR1 is MGHDK, CDR2 SYGVNS, per germline. The CDR3 region is CASSEQGRAGELFF. DNA of the CDR3: TGTGCCAGCAGCGAGCAGGGGAGGGCCGGGGAGCTGTTTTTT.

The sample holds many counts of this clonotype. The gene calls are TRBV12-3 or TRBV12-4 and TRBJ2-5; 8 bases are a match to TRBD2. This CDR3 region has 16 residues. V was pared by 3 bases and J by 2 bases, with 8 bases of the junction left unmatched. The CDR3 loop is CASSLTSVAPQETQYF. The DNA for the CDR3 is TGTGCCAGCAGTTTGACTAGCGTGGCCCCTCAAGAGACCCAGTACTTC.

The V gene is TRBV7-9, the J gene TRBJ1-1, with 7 bases matching TRBD1. CDR3 length equals 14 residues. Germline loops: CDR1 SEHNR, CDR2 FQNEAQ (reference sequence). J lost 4 bases, V lost 2 bases, and 4 bases had no gene match. The chain's CDR3 is CASSLTGAVTEAFF. The CDR3 DNA sequence: TGTGCCAGCAGCTTAACAGGGGCGGTCACTGAAGCTTTCTTT. Together with reference TRBV7-9 and TRBJ1-1, the CDR3 gives the full variable domain: DTGVSQNPRHKITKRGQNVTFRCDPISEHNRLYWYRQTLGQGPEFLTYFQNEAQLEKSRLLSDRFSAERPKGSFSTLEIQRTEQGDSAMYLCASSLTGAVTEAFFGQGTRLTVV.

This clonotype came up a few times. This rearrangement joins TRBV4-3 to TRBJ1-5; 8 nucleotides line up with TRBD1. The germline V gene has CDR1 LGHNA and CDR2 YSLEER. Losses at the gene ends were 4 bases for V and 7 bases for J; bases not matched to a gene: 6. The CDR3 has 14 amino acids. The CDR3 coding sequence is TGCGCCAGCAGCCTCGGACAGGGAGAACAGCCCCAGCATTTT. Translating gives CASSLGQGEQPQHF.

In its sample, this clonotype was seen once. This chain connects TRBV6-5 to TRBJ1-1; 9 nucleotides agree with TRBD1. Germline CDR1 MNHEY, CDR2 SVGAGI. This CDR3 contains 15 residues. J lost 1 base, V lost 4 bases, and 4 bases had no gene match. The CDR3 protein is CASSLDRGWNTEAFF. The CDR3 region has the DNA TGTGCCAGCAGTTTGGACAGGGGTTGGAACACTGAAGCTTTCTTT.

This clonotype was seen a handful of times. This chain uses TRBV4-2 with TRBJ2-3, with D hard to call. Germline-derived CDR1 and CDR2 are LGHNA and YNFKEQ. The CDR3 length is 15 residues. The ends were cut back, 7 bases at V and 2 bases at J, with 16 bases in the middle. CDR3 in DNA: TGTGCCAGCAATCGGCTCCCAGATGACACAGATACGCAGTATTTT. As protein: CASNRLPDDTDTQYF.

This rearrangement joins TRBV12-3 or TRBV12-4 to TRBJ1-1; D unresolved. V was pared by 1 base and J by 5 bases, with 11 bases between. The CDR3 has 14 amino acids. The chain's CDR3 is CASSLVSRTTEAFF. Written as DNA, the CDR3 is TGTGCCAGCAGTTTAGTCTCCAGGACTACTGAAGCTTTCTTT.

The sample holds a few counts of this clonotype. This chain uses TRBV29-1 with TRBJ1-1, with D perhaps matching TRBD1 (5 bases). The CDR3 covers 11 residues. V lost 4 bases and J 8 bases, leaving 11 bases between the germline ends. Germline values: CDR1 SQVTM, CDR2 ANQGSEA. CDR3: CSVGKGSEAFF. CDR3 nucleotides: TGCAGCGTTGGGAAGGGGAGCGAAGCTTTCTTT.

This clonotype was picked up a small number of times. The rearrangement links TRBV7-9 to TRBJ1-5; perhaps TRBD1 as D (5 bases). The CDR3 loop spans 18 amino acids. Per the germline V gene, CDR1 is SEHNR and CDR2 is FQNEAQ (reference sequence). Trimming took 1 base from V and 1 from J, leaving 17 bases between them. CDR3 DNA: TGTGCCAGCAGCTTAGGGTCGTTTACAGGTTTGAGCAATCAGCCCCAGCATTTT. This encodes CASSLGSFTGLSNQPQHF.

The chain links TRBV4-1 to TRBJ2-5, with D perhaps TRBD1 (6 bases). Germline assignment: CDR1 MGHRA and CDR2 YSYEKL. V was clipped by 1 base and J by 5 bases, with 11 bases between them. The CDR3 runs to 14 residues. The CDR3 DNA sequence: TGCGCCAGCAGCCAAGTAGGGACACAGGAGACCCAGTACTTC. Translating gives CASSQVGTQETQYF.